A selection of T cell receptor beta chains follows, all from one sample in a study of cytomegalovirus exposure and HLA in healthy donors. Only in-frame clones appear in the TCRdb table, and some are missing; sequencing was by immunoSEQ multiplex PCR. Of approximately 130,000 clones in the sample, about 81% are singletons; the top ten hold approximately 5.6%. Sequenced material: PBMCs. The receptor source for this set is a woman aged 40 to 50 in good health and CMV-seropositive. CDR3s include the opening cysteine and the closing phenylalanine or tryptophan. D genes are given only for firm matches. Size tells how often a clone was seen (once, few, many) or the class of an expanded clone, and some rows leave it out.

D	V	J	size	CDR3	DNA
-	TRBV7-2	TRBJ1-1	-	CASSFSQGYTEAFF	TGTGCCAGCAGCTTCAGTCAGGGGTACACTGAAGCTTTCTTT
TRBD2	TRBV2	TRBJ2-7	-	CASRGPSGAYEQYF	TGTGCCAGCAGAGGGCCTAGCGGTGCCTACGAGCAGTACTTC
TRBD2	TRBV11-2	TRBJ2-2	once	CASSFSGTSRAGELFF	TGTGCCAGCAGCTTTTCCGGGACTAGTAGGGCCGGGGAGCTGTTTTTT
-	TRBV6-5	TRBJ1-2	-	CASSVPGGDYGYTF	TGTGCCAGCAGCGTACCGGGAGGTGACTATGGCTACACCTTC
TRBD2	TRBV5-1	TRBJ2-5	few	CASLGGETQYF	TGCGCCAGCCTGGGGGGGGAGACCCAGTACTTC
-	TRBV7-3	TRBJ2-2	once	CASSSSTGELFF	TGTGCCAGCAGCTCTTCCACCGGGGAGCTGTTTTTT
TRBD1	TRBV15	TRBJ1-5	-	CATRTGDFNQPQHF	TGTGCCACCCGGACAGGGGACTTTAATCAGCCCCAGCATTTT
-	TRBV5-1	TRBJ2-4	once	CASSSHGGGENIQYF	TGCGCCAGCAGCTCTCATGGGGGAGGAGAAAACATTCAGTACTTC
-	TRBV5-4	TRBJ2-3	-	CASSMITGTDTQYF	TGTGCCAGCAGCATGATAACAGGTACAGATACGCAGTATTTT
TRBD2	TRBV7-9	TRBJ2-5	-	CASSPLAGGMETQYF	TGTGCCAGCAGCCCACTAGCGGGAGGGATGGAGACCCAGTACTTC
TRBD2	TRBV11-2	TRBJ2-3	-	CASSLGLGGTDTQYF	TGTGCCAGCAGCTTGGGACTGGGGGGGACAGATACGCAGTATTTT
-	TRBV7-6	TRBJ1-1	-	CASSPRGRTEAFF	TGTGCCAGCAGTCCCCGGGGTCGAACTGAAGCTTTCTTT
TRBD1	TRBV19	TRBJ1-2	-	CASYPSGQGQNGYTF	TGTGCCAGTTATCCCTCGGGACAGGGCCAAAATGGCTACACCTTC
-	TRBV5-6	TRBJ2-7	-	CASSLGGWMGGEQYF	TGTGCCAGCAGCTTGGGTGGGTGGATGGGGGGCGAGCAGTACTTC
-	TRBV30	TRBJ1-1	-	CAWSRTLNTEAFF	TGTGCCTGGAGCCGGACACTGAACACTGAAGCTTTCTTT
TRBD2	TRBV7-9	TRBJ2-7	-	CASSQTSPYEQYF	TGTGCCAGCAGCCAGACTAGCCCCTACGAGCAGTACTTC
TRBD1	TRBV11-2	TRBJ2-2	-	CASSLKGTGGAGNTGELFF	TGTGCCAGCAGCTTAAAGGGGACAGGGGGCGCGGGGAACACCGGGGAGCTGTTTTTT
TRBD2	TRBV6-1	TRBJ2-7	-	CASSELGLAVYEQYF	TGTGCCAGCAGTGAACTAGGCCTAGCGGTCTACGAGCAGTACTTC
TRBD1	TRBV13	TRBJ1-3	-	CASSLGGQGRKPSGNTIYF	TGTGCCAGCAGCTTAGGGGGACAGGGAAGAAAGCCCTCTGGAAACACCATATATTTT
TRBD1	TRBV6-1	TRBJ1-2	once	CASSEGTGGGAGYTF	TGTGCCAGCAGTGAAGGGACAGGGGGAGGAGCTGGCTACACCTTC
-	TRBV30	TRBJ1-2	-	CAHNTASLRYTF	TGTGCCCACAACACAGCTTCTTTGAGATACACCTTC
TRBD1	TRBV2	TRBJ2-1	-	CASRGGQVLDGQFF	TGTGCCAGCAGGGGGGGACAGGTCCTCGATGGGCAGTTCTTC
-	TRBV21-1	TRBJ2-1	-	CASSSRGGVEREPPGEQFF	TGTGCCAGCAGCAGTAGGGGGGGGGTGGAGCGGGAGCCCCCGGGTGAGCAGTTCTTC
-	TRBV9	TRBJ2-7	-	CASSVQGYEQYF	TGTGCCAGCAGCGTTCAGGGGTACGAGCAGTACTTC
TRBD1	TRBV4-1	TRBJ1-2	-	CASSQMQGGGYGYTF	TGCGCCAGCAGCCAAATGCAGGGGGGTGGGTATGGCTACACCTTC
TRBD1	TRBV10-3	TRBJ1-3	-	CAISESQGLTIYF	TGTGCCATCAGTGAGTCACAGGGGCTCACCATATATTTT
-	TRBV27	TRBJ1-2	-	CASSQGHPNYGYTF	TGTGCCAGCTCTCAGGGACATCCTAACTATGGCTACACCTTC
TRBD1	TRBV29-1	TRBJ2-6	few	CSVPGQASSGANVLTF	TGCAGCGTTCCAGGACAGGCGAGCTCTGGGGCCAACGTCCTGACTTTC
-	TRBV28	TRBJ1-4	-	CASSYQAEKLFF	TGTGCCAGCAGTTATCAGGCGGAAAAACTGTTTTTT
TRBD2	TRBV4-1	TRBJ2-1	-	CASSHVLTSGGANEQFF	TGCGCCAGCAGCCATGTACTTACTAGCGGGGGGGCCAATGAGCAGTTCTTC
-	TRBV7-8	TRBJ2-5	once	CASLKGGKETQYF	TGTGCCAGCTTAAAAGGAGGAAAAGAGACCCAGTACTTC
-	TRBV27	TRBJ1-1	-	CASSERRGNAEAFF	TGTGCCAGCAGCGAACGTCGGGGAAACGCTGAAGCTTTCTTT
TRBD2	TRBV29-1	TRBJ2-5	few	CSVEDRLGSGGVLSIETQYF	TGCAGCGTTGAAGATCGACTGGGTAGCGGGGGTGTCTTAAGCATAGAGACCCAGTACTTC
TRBD2	TRBV4-2	TRBJ2-5	-	CASSQVYGGGETQYF	TGTGCCAGCAGCCAAGTGTACGGGGGAGGGGAGACCCAGTACTTC
-	TRBV15	TRBJ1-2	-	CATSGGRGLTNYGYTF	TGTGCCACCAGCGGGGGGAGGGGACTTACTAACTATGGCTACACCTTC
-	TRBV4-3	TRBJ2-3	-	CASSQDSVGGLSDTQYF	TGCGCCAGCAGCCAAGATTCTGTAGGGGGATTATCAGATACGCAGTATTTT
TRBD1	TRBV11-2	TRBJ1-3	-	CASSLDDRGTGNTIYF	TGTGCCAGCAGCTTAGATGACAGGGGAACTGGAAACACCATATATTTT
TRBD1	TRBV10-3	TRBJ1-2	-	CAINLEADRADSYTF	TGTGCCATCAACCTGGAGGCGGACAGGGCCGACAGCTACACCTTC
-	TRBV9	TRBJ1-2	-	CASSVVPRSDLYGYTF	TGTGCCAGCAGCGTAGTGCCCCGCTCTGACTTATATGGCTACACCTTC
-	TRBV6-4	TRBJ1-5	-	CASSSRENQPQHF	TGTGCCAGCAGTTCTCGAGAGAATCAGCCCCAGCATTTT
TRBD1	TRBV7-8	TRBJ1-4	-	CASSLAPGQEATNEKLFF	TGTGCCAGCAGCTTAGCGCCGGGACAGGAGGCAACTAATGAAAAACTGTTTTTT
TRBD2	TRBV4-3	TRBJ2-1	-	CASSLASGPHYNEQFF	TGCGCCAGCAGCTTGGCTAGCGGCCCCCACTACAATGAGCAGTTCTTC
-	TRBV6-1	TRBJ1-1	-	CASSEWGEGTEAFF	TGTGCCAGCAGTGAGTGGGGGGAAGGCACTGAAGCTTTCTTT
-	TRBV5-1	TRBJ1-4	-	CASSETATNEKLFF	TGCGCCAGCAGCGAGACAGCAACTAATGAAAAACTGTTTTTT
TRBD2	TRBV7-9	TRBJ2-7	-	CASSRTSGSQREQYF	TGTGCCAGCAGCCGGACTAGCGGGTCGCAGCGCGAGCAGTACTTC
-	TRBV6-1	TRBJ2-3	-	CASNEGADTQYF	TGTGCCAGCAATGAAGGAGCAGATACGCAGTATTTT
-	TRBV29-1	TRBJ2-3	-	CSLSSSTNTDTQYF	TGCAGCCTGTCTTCTAGCACCAACACAGATACGCAGTATTTT
TRBD1	TRBV6-5	TRBJ1-2	few	CASSYRGTGINYGYTF	TGTGCCAGCAGTTACAGGGGGACAGGGATCAACTATGGCTACACCTTC
TRBD1	TRBV30	TRBJ1-1	-	CAWSRAGGAGTEAFF	TGTGCCTGGAGTAGGGCAGGGGGCGCGGGCACTGAAGCTTTCTTT
TRBD1	TRBV28	TRBJ1-2	-	CASSPTGTGNYGYTF	TGTGCCAGCAGCCCGACCGGGACAGGGAACTATGGCTACACCTTC
TRBD2	TRBV6-5	TRBJ2-1	-	CASSPSGRFYNEQFF	TGTGCCAGCAGTCCTAGCGGGAGATTCTACAATGAGCAGTTCTTC
TRBD1	TRBV19	TRBJ2-7	-	CASSISTGDWYEQYF	TGTGCCAGTAGTATTTCGACAGGGGATTGGTACGAGCAGTACTTC
TRBD2	TRBV4-1	TRBJ2-7	-	CASSPGGNEQYF	TGCGCCAGCAGCCCGGGGGGGAACGAGCAGTACTTC
-	TRBV9	TRBJ2-5	-	CATSRGVEETQYF	TGTGCCACATCTAGGGGTGTGGAAGAGACCCAGTACTTC